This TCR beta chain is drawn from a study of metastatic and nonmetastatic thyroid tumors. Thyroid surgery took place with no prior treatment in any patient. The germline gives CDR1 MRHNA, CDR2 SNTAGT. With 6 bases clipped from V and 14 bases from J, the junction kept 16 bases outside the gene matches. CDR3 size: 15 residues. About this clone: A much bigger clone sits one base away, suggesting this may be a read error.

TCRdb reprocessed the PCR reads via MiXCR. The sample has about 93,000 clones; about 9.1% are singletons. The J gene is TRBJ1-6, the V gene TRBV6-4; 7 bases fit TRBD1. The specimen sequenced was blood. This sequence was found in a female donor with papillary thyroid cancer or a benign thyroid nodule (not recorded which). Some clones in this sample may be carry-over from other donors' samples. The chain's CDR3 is CASRPETGRRSSLHF. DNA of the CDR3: TGTGCCAGCAGACCGGAGACAGGGCGACGGTCATCCCTCCACTTT.